The entry below describes one TCR beta chain. Antigen: not known. Germline V gene lookup returns CDR1 SGHDT and CDR2 YYEEEE. The length of the CDR3 is 17 residues. V gave up 0 bases and J gave up 5 bases, with 19 bases separating them. In the original workflow: Filtering of immunoSEQ junctional sequences could not match full-length read filtering. Clones were sequenced by immunoSEQ multiplex PCR, and TCRdb holds only the in-frame ones, with some missing. V and J calls plus clone size are reproduced from that table; the DNA served to infer D and trimming. The sample carries around 600,000 clones, about 95% recorded once. Terminally differentiated effector memory CD45RA+ cells were excluded by CCR7 positive selection of CD45RO-negative cells. Healthy adults negative for HIV, lacking recent acute infections or vaccinations, served as donors. This record comes from a study of shared clonotypes between healthy human individuals. General study points: Naive subsets generally had larger estimated richness than memory subsets. Non-shared clonotypes showed lower generation probabilities than clonotypes common to all four donors.

Sequenced sample: naive CD8+ T cells sorted from blood. The chain combines TRBV5-6 with TRBJ2-3; D may be TRBD1 (7 bases). The sequence derives from a woman younger than 45 in good health. The CDR3 reads CASSLGQGGRLVDTQYF. CDR3 bases: TGTGCCAGCAGCTTGGGGCAGGGGGGTCGATTGGTAGATACGCAGTATTTT.